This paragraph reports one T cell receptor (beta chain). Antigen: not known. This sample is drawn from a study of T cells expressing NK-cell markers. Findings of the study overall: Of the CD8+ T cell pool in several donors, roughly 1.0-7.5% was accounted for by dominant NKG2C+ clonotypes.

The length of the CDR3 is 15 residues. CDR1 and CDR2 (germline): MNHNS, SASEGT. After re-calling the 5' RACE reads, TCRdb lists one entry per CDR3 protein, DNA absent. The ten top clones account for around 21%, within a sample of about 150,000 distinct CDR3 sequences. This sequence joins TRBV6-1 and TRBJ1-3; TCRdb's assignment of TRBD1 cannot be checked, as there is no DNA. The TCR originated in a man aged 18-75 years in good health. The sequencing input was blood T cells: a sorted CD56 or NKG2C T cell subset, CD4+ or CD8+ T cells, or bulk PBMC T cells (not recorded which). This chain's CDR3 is CASSEGPGDGNTIYF.